The clone carrying this T cell receptor beta chain was seen more than once but under ten times. What it recognizes is unknown. The record originates from a study of cytomegalovirus exposure and HLA in healthy donors. General study findings and limits: TCR sequences were mostly rare, though some public TCRs occurred in many donors. An analysis done earlier found most TCR beta V segments productive about 87% or about 30% of the time.

Use of 60 Vbeta and 13 Jbeta primers characterized the PCR. The data were produced by immunoSEQ multiplex PCR, yet TCRdb's version contains in-frame clones alone and is incomplete. This sample has hundreds of thousands of clones, with more than 75% found just once. Losses at the gene ends were 1 base for V and 8 bases for J; bases not matched to a gene: 7. CDR3 length equals 15 residues. The germline gives CDR1 SGHNT, CDR2 YYREEE (reference sequence). Sequencing was performed on PBMCs. The source is a male donor in good health and CMV-seronegative. The chain couples TRBV5-4 to TRBJ2-1; TRBD1 matches at 9 bases. The CDR3 loop is CASSLWDRAGDEQFF. The CDR3 DNA follows: TGTGCCAGCAGCTTGTGGGACAGGGCGGGCGATGAGCAGTTCTTC.